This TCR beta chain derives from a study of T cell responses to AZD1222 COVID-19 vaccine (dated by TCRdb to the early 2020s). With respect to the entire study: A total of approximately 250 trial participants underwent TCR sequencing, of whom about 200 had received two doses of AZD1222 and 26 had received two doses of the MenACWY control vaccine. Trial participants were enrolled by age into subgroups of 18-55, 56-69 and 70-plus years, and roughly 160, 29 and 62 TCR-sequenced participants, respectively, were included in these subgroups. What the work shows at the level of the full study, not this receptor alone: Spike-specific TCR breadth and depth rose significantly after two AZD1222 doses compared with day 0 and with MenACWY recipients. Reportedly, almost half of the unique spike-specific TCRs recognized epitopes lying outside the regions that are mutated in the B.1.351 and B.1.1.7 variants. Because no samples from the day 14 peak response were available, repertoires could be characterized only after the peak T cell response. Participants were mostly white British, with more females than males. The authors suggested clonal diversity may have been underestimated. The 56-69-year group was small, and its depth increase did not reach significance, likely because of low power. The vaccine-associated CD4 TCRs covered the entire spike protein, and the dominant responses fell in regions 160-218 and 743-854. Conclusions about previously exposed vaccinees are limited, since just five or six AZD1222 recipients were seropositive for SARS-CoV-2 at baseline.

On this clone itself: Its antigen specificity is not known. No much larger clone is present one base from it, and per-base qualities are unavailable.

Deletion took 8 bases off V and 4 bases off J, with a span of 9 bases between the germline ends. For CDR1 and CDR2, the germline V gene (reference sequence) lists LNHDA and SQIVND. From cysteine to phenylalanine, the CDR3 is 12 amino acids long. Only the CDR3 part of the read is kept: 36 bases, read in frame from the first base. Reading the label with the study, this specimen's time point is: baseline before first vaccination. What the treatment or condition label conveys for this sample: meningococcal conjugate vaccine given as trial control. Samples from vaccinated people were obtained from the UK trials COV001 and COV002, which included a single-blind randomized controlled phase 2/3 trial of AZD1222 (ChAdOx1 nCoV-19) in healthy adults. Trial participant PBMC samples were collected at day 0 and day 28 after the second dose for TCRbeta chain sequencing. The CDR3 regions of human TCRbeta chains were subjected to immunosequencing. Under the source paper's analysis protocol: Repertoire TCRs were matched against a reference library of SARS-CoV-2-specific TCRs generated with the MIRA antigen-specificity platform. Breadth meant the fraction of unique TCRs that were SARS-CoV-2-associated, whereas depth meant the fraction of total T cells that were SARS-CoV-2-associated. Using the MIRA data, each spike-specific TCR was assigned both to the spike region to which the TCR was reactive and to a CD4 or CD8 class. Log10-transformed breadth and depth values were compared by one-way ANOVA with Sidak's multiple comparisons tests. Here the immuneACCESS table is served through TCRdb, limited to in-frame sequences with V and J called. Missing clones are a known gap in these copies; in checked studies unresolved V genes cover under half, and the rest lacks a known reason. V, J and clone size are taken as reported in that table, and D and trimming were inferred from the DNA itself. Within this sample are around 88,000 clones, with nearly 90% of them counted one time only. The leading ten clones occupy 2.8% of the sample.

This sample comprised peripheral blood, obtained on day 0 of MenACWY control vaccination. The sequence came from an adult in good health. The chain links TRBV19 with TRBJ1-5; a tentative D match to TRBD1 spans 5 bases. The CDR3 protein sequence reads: CASGGGNQPQHF. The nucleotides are TGTGCCAGTGGGGGGGGGAATCAGCCCCAGCATTTT.